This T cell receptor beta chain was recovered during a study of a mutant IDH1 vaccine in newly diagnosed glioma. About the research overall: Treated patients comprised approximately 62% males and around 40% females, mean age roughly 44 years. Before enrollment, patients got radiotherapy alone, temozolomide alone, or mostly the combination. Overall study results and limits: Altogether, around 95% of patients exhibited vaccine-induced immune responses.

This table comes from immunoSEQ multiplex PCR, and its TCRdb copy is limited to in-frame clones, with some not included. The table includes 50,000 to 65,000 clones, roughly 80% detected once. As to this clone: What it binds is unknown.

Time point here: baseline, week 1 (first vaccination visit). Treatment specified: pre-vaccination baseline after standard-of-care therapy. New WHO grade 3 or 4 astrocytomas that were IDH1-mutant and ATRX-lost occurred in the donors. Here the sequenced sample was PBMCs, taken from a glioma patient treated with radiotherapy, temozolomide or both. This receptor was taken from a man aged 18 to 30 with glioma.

Here the CDR3 reads CASSEKGTVYGYTF. DNA of the CDR3: TGTGCCAGCAGTGAAAAAGGGACAGTCTATGGCTACACCTTC. The chain has TRBV2 and TRBJ1-2; 7 positions agree with TRBD1. V gave up 2 bases and J gave up 4 bases; unmatched junction bases: 4. The CDR3 consists of 14 residues. Germline V gives CDR1 SNHLY, CDR2 FYNNEI.